This TCR beta chain is from a study of T cell responses to AZD1222 COVID-19 vaccine. Study findings and constraints: Nearly half of spike-specific TCRs reportedly target unmutated variant regions.

This clone has just one count. The antigen is undetermined. Profiling relied on immunoSEQ multiplex PCR, and the TCRdb table lists in-frame clones only, not all of them. The repertoire holds about 140,000 clones, with approximately 90% as singletons. Trimming removed 4 bases from V and 8 bases from J; junction bases left unmatched: 12. CDR3 length equals 16 residues. CDR1 SGHTA and CDR2 FQGNSA come from the germline V gene. The origin of this receptor is an adult who received the AZD1222 COVID-19 vaccine. This material consisted of peripheral blood, taken 28 days after the second AZD1222 dose. The chain links TRBV7-2 to TRBJ2-1; TRBD2 agrees at 9 bases. CDR3 loop: CASSSPGLASYYEQFF. CDR3 nucleotides: TGTGCCAGCAGCTCCCCGGGACTAGCCTCTTACTATGAGCAGTTCTTC.